One sample yielded the 2 T cell receptor beta chains listed below, sequenced in a study of vaccination and CD4 T cells after COVID-19. These receptors' antigens are unknown. Sequenced with the Oncomine TCR Beta short-read assay was DNA taken from cultured CD4+ T cells. TCRdb re-analysed the PCR reads in MiXCR, keeping a single row per CDR3 protein. The sample has about 21,000 distinct CDR3 sequences, 40% seen once; the top ten hold about 10%. This sample's treatment: roughly 11-day PBMC culture with coronavirus spike peptide pools or control peptides (ViraFEST assay). The sample here was CD4+ T cells from blood, cultured in vitro, taken after SARS-CoV-2 vaccination. These receptors were taken from a human donor who had recovered from COVID-19.

The V and J genes are TRBV9 and TRBJ2-5; TRBD1 matches 7 bases. Trimming at V came to 2 bases and at J to 3 bases, leaving 4 bases not matched to a gene. CDR3 length: 14 residues. The V gene's germline CDR1 is SGDLS and CDR2 YYNGEE. CDR3 region: CASSVGTVEETQYF. In nucleotides, the CDR3 is TGTGCCAGCAGCGTCGGGACAGTTGAAGAGACCCAGTACTTC.

The chain uses TRBV29-1 and TRBJ2-7, with 7 bases matching TRBD1. Per the germline V gene, CDR1 is SQVTM and CDR2 is ANQGSEA. J lost 1 base, V lost 1 base, and 16 bases had no gene match. CDR3 length: 18 amino acids. The CDR3 reads CSVEGSAGGKGLSYEQYF. CDR3 nucleotide sequence: TGCAGCGTTGAAGGTTCGGCAGGGGGAAAAGGTTTATCCTACGAGCAGTACTTC.